This T cell receptor beta chain was profiled in a study of shared clonotypes between healthy human individuals. Study observations and caveats: Naive subsets typically showed greater estimated richness than memory subsets. Generation probabilities of non-shared clonotypes were lower (relative to those shared by all four donors).

Only CD45RO-negative cells positively selected for CCR7 counted as naive CD8 cells, so terminally differentiated effector memory CD45RA+ cells were excluded. CDR1 and CDR2 from the germline V gene are MGHRA and YSYEKL. Trimming removed 0 bases from V and 6 bases from J, with 11 bases in between. The CDR3 extends over 15 amino acids. Sorted-subset replicate PCRs used 200 ng of genomic DNA. This amount corresponded to some 30,000 T cell genomes. Profiled with immunoSEQ multiplex PCR; TCRdb holds only in-frame clones, not every one. The sample yields about 2 million clones, roughly 95% seen once. Only a few counts were recorded for this clone. Its antigen is unidentified.

The source material was naive CD8+ T cells sorted from blood. This clonotype was obtained from a man aged 18 to 30 in good health. The chain joins TRBV4-1 to TRBJ2-2, with D possibly being TRBD2 (6 bases). The CDR3 sequence is CASSQESGGSGELFF. Written as DNA, the CDR3 is TGCGCCAGCAGCCAAGAATCTGGGGGGTCCGGGGAGCTGTTTTTT.